The T cell receptor beta chain described here comes from a study of blood T cell repertoires in COVID-19. Study-level background: Samples of COVID-19 (acute and convalescent) were obtained from the United States, Italy and Spain. Nucleic acid was either cDNA or gDNA, and it came from T cells, B-cell-depleted T cells, or PBMCs.

Germline CDR1 reads SNHLY; CDR2 reads FYNNEI. The CDR3 has 14 residues. The V end lost 7 bases, the J end lost 2 bases, and 13 bases lay between the germline ends. Per the original methods: From reference gene primer amplification, estimates of nucleated cell counts were derived. Sequencing used immunoSEQ multiplex PCR; TCRdb keeps in-frame clones, though not all of them. V, J and clone size are those of that table, while D and trimming were read from the DNA. The sample gives around 65,000 clones, nearly 80% of which show up once; around 47% is in the top ten. The receptor's source is a human donor in a cohort sampled during active COVID-19. Sequenced input: peripheral blood. The rearrangement joins TRBV2 to TRBJ2-3; D not resolved. The CDR3 nucleotides read TGTGCCAGCAAGTTGGGCCAAAACACAGATACGCAGTATTTT. Its translation: CASKLGQNTDTQYF. The whole variable domain, filled in from reference TRBV2 and TRBJ2-3, reads EPEVTQTPSHQVTQMGQEVILRCVPISNHLYFYWYRQILGQKVEFLVSFYNNEISEKSEIFDDQFSVERPDGSNFTLKIRSTKLEDSAMYFCASKLGQNTDTQYFGPGTRLTVL.